The 10 T cell receptor beta chains listed next were all sequenced from one sample in a study of cytomegalovirus exposure and HLA in healthy donors. Profiling relied on immunoSEQ multiplex PCR, and the TCRdb table lists in-frame clones only, not all of them. The data contain a few hundred thousand clones, roughly 88% of them singletons. Material: PBMCs. Receptors were obtained from a man in his thirties or forties in good health and CMV-seronegative.

V gene TRBV7-9 combines with J gene TRBJ1-2; maybe TRBD1 (5 bases). CDR1 and CDR2 (germline): SEHNR, FQNEAQ (reference sequence). CDR3 size: 15 residues. Trimming pared 3 bases from V and 7 bases from J, leaving 18 bases between. Written as DNA, the CDR3 is TGTGCCAGCAGCTTGAGGGACTTTGTCGGACGTGGCTACACCTTC. Translated, it gives CASSLRDFVGRGYTF.

This clone was seen only once. The rearrangement joins TRBV7-6 to TRBJ2-1; TRBD1 matches 7 bases. The V gene's germline CDR1 is SGHVS and CDR2 FNYEAQ. This CDR3 region has 15 residues. V dropped 4 bases and J dropped 8; count of bases not matched to a gene: 11. The CDR3 coding sequence is TGTGCCAGCAGCTCGTTATTGACAGGGCGAGATGAGCAGTTCTTC. It specifies CASSSLLTGRDEQFF.

This chain joins TRBV4-3 and TRBJ2-7; 7 nucleotides line up with TRBD1. V gave up 4 bases and J gave up 1 base; unmatched junction bases: 10. The length of the CDR3 is 16 residues. Germline CDR1 LGHNA, CDR2 YSLEER. The CDR3 DNA sequence: TGCGCCAGCAGCCCCTTACGGACAGGCTTATCCTACGAGCAGTACTTC. It yields the protein CASSPLRTGLSYEQYF.

J is TRBJ1-5 and V is TRBV5-6; 8 nucleotides line up with TRBD1. CDR3 length: 16 residues. With V trimmed by 4 bases and J by 3 bases, 9 bases remained unmatched. Germline loops: CDR1 SGHDT, CDR2 YYEEEE. Here the CDR3 DNA reads TGTGCCAGCAGCAATTACCCGGGACAGGTCAATCAGCCCCAGCATTTT. Encoded protein: CASSNYPGQVNQPQHF.

V gene TRBV5-1 combines with J gene TRBJ1-4; possible D gene TRBD1, 6 bases. The V end was cut by 0 bases, the J end by 5 bases, with 14 bases between. This CDR3 is 16 amino acids long. CDR1 is SGHRS and CDR2 is YFSETQ in the germline V gene. As DNA, the CDR3 is TGCGCCAGCAGCTTGGGGGGCCTAAGGGGGAATGAAAAACTGTTTTTT. Its translation: CASSLGGLRGNEKLFF.

The rearrangement joins TRBV7-2 to TRBJ1-1, with TRBD1 matching over 10 bases. Germline V CDR1 and CDR2: SGHTA, FQGNSA. This CDR3 has 16 residues. Trimming cost V 5 bases and J 4 bases; bases outside gene matches: 10. In nucleotides, the CDR3 is TGTGCCAGCAGCCCTTGGACAGGGGGGAGCGGCACTGAAGCTTTCTTT. It codes for CASSPWTGGSGTEAFF. The full variable domain, its missing parts supplied by reference TRBV7-2 and TRBJ1-1, is GAGVSQSPSNKVTEKGKDVELRCDPISGHTALYWYRQSLGQGLEFLIYFQGNSAPDKSGLPSDRFSAERTGGSVSTLTIQRTQQEDSAVYLCASSPWTGGSGTEAFFGQGTRLTVV.

This chain links TRBV19 with TRBJ1-2; TRBD1 matches 8 bases. V gave up 5 bases and J gave up 5 bases; unmatched junction bases: 7. The CDR3 spans 14 residues. CDR1 is LNHDA and CDR2 is SQIVND in the germline V gene (reference sequence). The CDR3 sequence is CASSGGTGGYGYTF. CDR3 bases: TGTGCCAGTAGTGGAGGTACAGGGGGGTATGGCTACACCTTC.

The rearrangement links TRBV19 to TRBJ1-4; D unresolved. The CDR3 length is 16 residues. V was pared by 7 bases and J by 0 bases, with 15 bases between. CDR1 and CDR2 (germline): LNHDA, SQIVND (reference sequence). The chain's CDR3 is CASNPSSLATNEKLFF. The DNA of the CDR3 is TGTGCCAGTAATCCTAGCAGCCTGGCAACTAATGAAAAACTGTTTTTT. The whole variable domain, filled in from reference TRBV19 and TRBJ1-4, reads DGGITQSPKYLFRKEGQNVTLSCEQNLNHDAMYWYRQDPGQGLRLIYYSQIVNDFQKGDIAEGYSVSREKKESFPLTVTSAQKNPTAFYLCASNPSSLATNEKLFFGSGTQLSVL.

The chain links TRBV6-5 to TRBJ2-5, with 7 bases that match TRBD2. The CDR3 runs 16 residues. Germline CDR1 MNHEY, CDR2 SVGAGI. J lost 0 bases, V lost 5 bases, and 9 bases had no gene match. In DNA form, the CDR3 reads TGTGCCAGCAGTCACTGGCTAGCGGAGAACCAAGAGACCCAGTACTTC. Protein sequence: CASSHWLAENQETQYF.

CDR3 sequence (DNA): TGTGCCAGTTCGGAAGGGGGGACAGCACCCCTCCACTTT. It encodes CASSEGGTAPLHF. The chain employs TRBV19 and TRBJ1-6, with 7 bases that match TRBD1. Germline V gene data show CDR1 as LNHDA and CDR2 as SQIVND (reference sequence). J gave up 11 bases and V 8 bases, and 9 bases lay outside the gene matches. This CDR3 is built from 13 residues.